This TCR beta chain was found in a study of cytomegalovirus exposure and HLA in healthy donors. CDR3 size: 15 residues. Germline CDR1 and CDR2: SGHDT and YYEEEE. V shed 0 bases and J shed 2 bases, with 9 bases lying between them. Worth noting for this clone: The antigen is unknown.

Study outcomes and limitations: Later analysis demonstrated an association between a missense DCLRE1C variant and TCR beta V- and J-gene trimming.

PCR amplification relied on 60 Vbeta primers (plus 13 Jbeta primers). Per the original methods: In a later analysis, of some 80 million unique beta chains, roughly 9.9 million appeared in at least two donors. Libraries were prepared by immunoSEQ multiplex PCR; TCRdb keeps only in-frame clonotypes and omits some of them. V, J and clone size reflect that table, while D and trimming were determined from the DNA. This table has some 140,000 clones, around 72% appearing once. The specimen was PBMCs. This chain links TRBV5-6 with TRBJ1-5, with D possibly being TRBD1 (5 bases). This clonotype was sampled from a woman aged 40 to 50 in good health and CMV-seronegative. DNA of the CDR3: TGTGCCAGCAGCTTGGAGGGGAATGGCAATCAGCCCCAGCATTTT. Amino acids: CASSLEGNGNQPQHF.